Shown below are 4 T cell receptor beta chains from a single sample sequenced in a study of a mutant IDH1 vaccine in newly diagnosed glioma. Their cognate antigens are unknown. Clones were read by immunoSEQ multiplex PCR, and TCRdb kept only the in-frame ones, dropping some. The sample consists of around 50,000 clones, about 88% of them appearing once. The time point here: week 35, safety follow-up. The content of each vaccine dose was 300 ug of mutant IDH1 20-mer peptide, and topical imiquimod accompanied it. Sequences were derived from PBMCs, sampled from a glioma patient whose treatment included an IDH1 peptide vaccine. These receptors originate from a middle-aged woman with glioma.

The gene calls are TRBV6-5 and TRBJ2-7; TRBD1 matches at 8 bases. With V trimmed by 0 bases and J by 4 bases, 5 bases remained unmatched. This CDR3 has 15 residues. Germline V gene lookup returns CDR1 MNHEY and CDR2 SVGAGI. DNA for the CDR3: TGTGCCAGCAGTTACTCGGTGACAGGGGTTTACGAGCAGTACTTC. Amino acid sequence: CASSYSVTGVYEQYF.

The chain uses TRBV4-2 and TRBJ2-1; tentatively, D is TRBD1 (5 bases). Trimming stripped 1 base from V and 5 bases from J, with 12 bases between. From germline, CDR1 is LGHNA and CDR2 YNFKEQ. The CDR3 is 15 amino acids. CDR3 DNA: TGTGCCAGCAGCCAAGCCTTGCAGGGAAACAATGAGCAGTTCTTC. Residues: CASSQALQGNNEQFF.

V and J are TRBV7-4 and TRBJ2-7; the match to TRBD1 covers 8 bases. This CDR3 has 15 amino acids. Per germline, CDR1 SGHVT and CDR2 SQSDAQ. V shed 5 bases, J shed 3 bases, and the junction held 9 bases outside the gene matches. CDR3 residues: CASSPRDRSDYEQYF. The CDR3 DNA sequence: TGTGCCAGCAGCCCCCGGGACAGGTCAGACTACGAGCAGTACTTC.

The rearrangement links TRBV18 to TRBJ1-2; D unclear. This CDR3 is 15 amino acids long. V was clipped by 0 bases and J by 5 bases, with 13 bases between them. Germline CDR1 and CDR2: KGHSH and LQKENI. The CDR3 DNA sequence: TGTGCCAGCTCACCACCGGGTGGCTCCCAATATGGCTACACCTTC. It is translated as CASSPPGGSQYGYTF.